Below, 27 T cell receptor beta chains from the same sample are listed, as sequenced in a study of CD8 T cells in ankylosing spondylitis. Study results and caveats: What appeared characteristic of ankylosing spondylitis blood was a TCR beta motif of eight highly homologous variants.

The antigens these receptors bind are not known. TCRdb redid the calling of the 5' RACE reads with MiXCR, one entry per CDR3 protein. This table holds about 390,000 distinct CDR3 sequences, 20% to 25% found once. Source material: blood, either unsorted or a sorted T cell fraction (not recorded which). These receptors came from a male donor with ankylosing spondylitis.

This chain joins TRBV15 and TRBJ2-7; the match to TRBD2 covers 8 bases. J gave up 5 bases and V 8 bases, and 11 bases lay outside the gene matches. Germline assignment: CDR1 LNHNV and CDR2 YYDKDF (reference sequence). The length of the CDR3 is 14 residues. This CDR3 is CATRTTGTSNEQYF. In DNA form, the CDR3 reads TGTGCCACCCGGACGACCGGGACTAGTAACGAGCAGTACTTC.

This chain joins TRBV20-1 and TRBJ2-3; 8 bases fit TRBD2. This CDR3 has 15 residues. Germline trimming cut 4 bases from V and 1 base from J; bases unmatched to any gene: 7. Looked up from germline, CDR1 is DFQATT and CDR2 is SNEGSKA (reference sequence). This CDR3 is CSATRSGGRTDTQYF. Written as DNA, the CDR3 is TGCAGTGCTACAAGAAGCGGGGGACGCACAGATACGCAGTATTTT.

The V call is TRBV30, the J call TRBJ1-5; D remains ambiguous. Germline V gene data show CDR1 as GTSNPN and CDR2 as SVGIG (reference sequence). V lost 2 bases and J lost 4, with 9 bases in between. This CDR3 region has 13 residues. DNA for the CDR3: TGTGCCTGGAGTTCGGCGGGGAATCAGCCCCAGCATTTT. Translation: CAWSSAGNQPQHF.

The V and J genes are TRBV20-1 and TRBJ1-1; 10 bases are a match to TRBD1. J gave up 10 bases and V 6 bases, and 11 bases lay outside the gene matches. Germline V CDR1 and CDR2: DFQATT, SNEGSKA (reference sequence). The CDR3 runs to 13 residues. The CDR3 sequence: CSARTGTGEVAFF. In nucleotides, the CDR3 is TGCAGTGCCCGAACCGGGACAGGGGAAGTAGCTTTCTTT.

The chain links TRBV4-1 to TRBJ1-6, with a possible D match to TRBD1 (6 bases). Germline V CDR1 and CDR2: MGHRA, YSYEKL. The V end was cut by 3 bases, the J end by 9 bases, with 12 bases between. This CDR3 has 14 amino acids. DNA of the CDR3: TGCGCCAGCAGCCAGCACAGGGATACTTCACCCCTCCACTTT. Its protein is CASSQHRDTSPLHF.

The table lists this clonotype with a few counts. The CDR3 spells CASSSQTESPYEQYF. The CDR3 bases are TGTGCCAGCAGTTCTCAGACAGAATCCCCCTACGAGCAGTACTTC. The chain joins TRBV27 to TRBJ2-7, with a possible D match to TRBD1 (5 bases). Germline V gene sequence: CDR1 MNHEY, CDR2 SMNVEV (reference sequence). The length of the CDR3 is 15 residues. V lost 4 bases and J lost 2, with 15 bases in between.

The chain is built from TRBV2 and TRBJ1-2; D remains unclear. V lost 2 bases and J 6 bases, leaving 13 bases between the germline ends. The CDR3 loop spans 14 amino acids. Looked up from germline, CDR1 is SNHLY and CDR2 is FYNNEI. The CDR3 sequence is CASSERAGVHGYTF. Here the CDR3 DNA reads TGTGCCAGCAGTGAACGGGCGGGAGTTCATGGCTACACCTTC.

This clonotype was seen a few times. This chain uses TRBV5-1 with TRBJ2-7, with TRBD2 identical over 9 bases. In germline, CDR1 is SGHRS, CDR2 YFSETQ. CDR3 length: 14 residues. V dropped 2 bases and J dropped 6; count of bases not matched to a gene: 6. In DNA, the CDR3 is TGCGCCAGCAGCTTTGGGCGGGAGGGCGGCGAGCAGTACTTC. Translation: CASSFGREGGEQYF. The variable domain in full, with the rest retrieved from reference TRBV5-1 and TRBJ2-7, is KAGVTQTPRYLIKTRGQQVTLSCSPISGHRSVSWYQQTPGQGLQFLFEYFSETQRNKGNFPGRFSGRQFSNSRSEMNVSTLELGDSALYLCASSFGREGGEQYFGPGTRLTVT.

Only a few counts were recorded for this clonotype. V is TRBV3-1 and J is TRBJ2-1; 10 bases map to TRBD2. The CDR3 has 15 amino acids. Germline V gives CDR1 LGHDT, CDR2 YNNKEL (reference sequence). V lost 2 bases, J lost 4 bases, and 2 bases stayed unmatched. The CDR3 loop is CASSQSSGRYNEQFF. The CDR3 nucleotides read TGTGCCAGCAGCCAAAGTAGCGGGAGGTACAATGAGCAGTTCTTC.

This clonotype was counted a few times. The genes are TRBV7-2 and TRBJ2-7; 8 bases are shared with TRBD2. Germline-derived CDR1 and CDR2 are SGHTA and FQGNSA. The CDR3 covers 15 residues. Trimming at V came to 1 base and at J to 4 bases, leaving 6 bases not matched to a gene. The CDR3 region has the DNA TGTGCCAGCAGCTTAGTTATGGGACTAGGGTACGAGCAGTACTTC. This codes for CASSLVMGLGYEQYF.

This clonotype was found a few times. The chain uses TRBV20-1 and TRBJ2-7, with D perhaps matching TRBD1 (5 bases). Germline assignment: CDR1 DFQATT and CDR2 SNEGSKA (reference sequence). V gave up 0 bases and J gave up 6 bases, with 15 bases separating them. The CDR3 totals 14 residues. The CDR3 region is CSARDRVGVGEQYF. CDR3 sequence (DNA): TGCAGTGCTAGAGATCGGGTAGGGGTAGGCGAGCAGTACTTC.

V and J are TRBV5-6 and TRBJ2-2; D may be TRBD1 (6 bases). Germline values: CDR1 SGHDT, CDR2 YYEEEE. V dropped 0 bases and J dropped 3 bases, with 9 bases sitting between them. This CDR3 spans 15 amino acids. The CDR3 coding sequence is TGTGCCAGCAGCTTGGCGGCAGGGGACACCGGGGAGCTGTTTTTT. It yields the protein CASSLAAGDTGELFF.

This chain connects TRBV19 to TRBJ2-5; 7 bases are a match to TRBD2. From germline, CDR1 is LNHDA and CDR2 SQIVND (reference sequence). The CDR3 covers 14 residues. After removal of 4 bases from V and 5 bases from J, the junction contained 7 bases not matched to a gene. The CDR3 is CASSKVAGTETQYF. The CDR3, as DNA: TGTGCCAGTAGTAAGGTAGCGGGTACGGAGACCCAGTACTTC.

This clonotype has at least ten counts. The chain joins TRBV29-1 to TRBJ2-1; D is unclear. The V and J ends lost 6 bases and 7 bases respectively, with 13 bases between them. This CDR3 region has 12 residues. The germline CDR1 and CDR2 sequences are SQVTM and ANQGSEA. The CDR3 coding sequence is TGCAGCGTCTGGCCCACCAGGAATGAGCAGTTCTTC. This translates into CSVWPTRNEQFF.

In its sample, this clonotype was seen once. The chain links TRBV5-1 to TRBJ2-1; 7 positions agree with TRBD1. Germline V gene data show CDR1 as SGHRS and CDR2 as YFSETQ. This CDR3 is built from 15 residues. With 0 bases clipped from V and 2 bases from J, the junction kept 2 bases outside the gene matches. The CDR3 sequence is CASSLVGQTYNEQFF. The CDR3 DNA reads TGCGCCAGCAGCTTGGTGGGACAGACCTACAATGAGCAGTTCTTC. Full variable domain (missing parts from reference TRBV5-1 and TRBJ2-1): KAGVTQTPRYLIKTRGQQVTLSCSPISGHRSVSWYQQTPGQGLQFLFEYFSETQRNKGNFPGRFSGRQFSNSRSEMNVSTLELGDSALYLCASSLVGQTYNEQFFGPGTRLTVL.

The rearrangement uses TRBV6-6 and TRBJ1-4; D ambiguous. Germline CDR1 reads MNHNY; CDR2 reads SVGAGI (reference sequence). Deletions cut 0 bases from V and 7 bases from J, with 3 bases between. This CDR3 is 12 amino acids long. The CDR3 reads CASSYSAEKLFF. The DNA of the CDR3 is TGTGCCAGCAGTTACTCAGCTGAAAAACTGTTTTTT.

The rearrangement uses TRBV18 and TRBJ1-4; D gene ambiguous. The CDR3 loop spans 15 amino acids. Germline CDR1 is KGHSH and CDR2 is LQKENI. V was clipped by 3 bases and J by 0 bases, with 8 bases between them. The CDR3 here is CASSPQTTTNEKLFF. The CDR3 DNA sequence: TGTGCCAGCTCACCCCAGACCACAACTAATGAAAAACTGTTTTTT. Variable domain in full (rest from reference TRBV18 and TRBJ1-4): NAGVMQNPRHLVRRRGQEARLRCSPMKGHSHVYWYRQLPEEGLKFMVYLQKENIIDESGMPKERFSAEFPKEGPSILRIQQVVRGDSAAYFCASSPQTTTNEKLFFGSGTQLSVL.

The gene calls are TRBV20-1 and TRBJ2-1; D gene ambiguous. The CDR3 is 14 residues long. The V gene lost 6 bases and the J gene lost 2 bases, with 14 bases spanning the gap. CDR1 and CDR2 from the germline V gene are DFQATT and SNEGSKA (reference sequence). The CDR3: CSAPGRRTYNEQFF. The CDR3 region has the DNA TGCAGTGCCCCTGGGCGGCGAACCTACAATGAGCAGTTCTTC.

This clonotype was counted only a few times. The chain is built from TRBV19 and TRBJ1-6; a possible D gene is TRBD1 (5 bases). This CDR3 is built from 14 residues. V shed 1 base and J shed 8 bases, with 9 bases lying between them. Germline CDR1 LNHDA, CDR2 SQIVND (reference sequence). The DNA for the CDR3 is TGTGCCAGTAGTATAGGGGGGAGAGATTCACCCCTCCACTTT. Translation: CASSIGGRDSPLHF.

V and J are TRBV2 and TRBJ2-3, with 13 bases that match TRBD2. CDR1 and CDR2 (germline): SNHLY, FYNNEI. This CDR3 has 16 residues. After removal of 5 bases from V and 4 bases from J, the junction contained 6 bases not matched to a gene. The CDR3 DNA sequence: TGTGCCAGCAGTCGGACTAGCGGGGGAGGGCCAGATACGCAGTATTTT. Translating it yields CASSRTSGGGPDTQYF.

The V and J genes are TRBV9 and TRBJ1-1, with D uncertain. The CDR3 has 12 residues. Germline CDR1 is SGDLS and CDR2 is YYNGEE. Trimming took 4 bases from V and 0 from J, leaving 4 bases between them. The CDR3 here is CASSILNTEAFF. CDR3 DNA sequence: TGTGCCAGCAGCATCCTGAACACTGAAGCTTTCTTT.

This clonotype was recorded a few times. This sequence joins TRBV29-1 and TRBJ2-4, with D uncertain. This CDR3 region has 11 residues. CDR1 is SQVTM, CDR2 ANQGSEA, per germline. Trimming shortened V by 1 base and J by 6 bases, and 4 bases separated the two germline ends. CDR3 nucleotide sequence: TGCAGCGTTGAAGGCTTAAACATTCAGTACTTC. Its translation is CSVEGLNIQYF.

This clonotype turned up a few times. This chain connects TRBV6-5 to TRBJ2-7, with D perhaps TRBD1 or TRBD2 (5 bases each). The V and J ends lost 4 bases and 0 bases respectively, with 19 bases between them. The length of the CDR3 is 17 residues. Germline values: CDR1 MNHEY, CDR2 SVGAGI. The CDR3 reads CASSSARGTGSSYEQYF. In nucleotides, the CDR3 is TGTGCCAGCAGTTCGGCCCGAGGGACGGGTAGCTCCTACGAGCAGTACTTC.

This clonotype was seen ten or more times. J is TRBJ2-3 and V is TRBV29-1; TRBD1 might be the D (6 bases). Trimming removed 7 bases from V and 1 base from J, with 12 bases in between. The length of the CDR3 is 13 residues. Germline values: CDR1 SQVTM, CDR2 ANQGSEA. CDR3 DNA sequence: TGCAGCGGTAAAAACAGGGGCACAGATACGCAGTATTTT. Translating gives CSGKNRGTDTQYF.

Ten or more counts support this clonotype. J is TRBJ1-3 and V is TRBV12-3 or TRBV12-4, with D unclear. The ends were cut back, 5 bases at V and 3 bases at J, with 11 bases in the middle. The CDR3 sequence is 14 residues long. The CDR3 loop reads CASSPEIGGNTIYF. The CDR3 DNA reads TGTGCCAGCAGTCCCGAGATCGGTGGAAACACCATATATTTT.

This chain connects TRBV29-1 to TRBJ2-2; no clear D gene. The CDR3 is made up of 13 amino acids. Trimming pared 4 bases from V and 6 bases from J, leaving 12 bases between. Germline V gene sequence: CDR1 SQVTM, CDR2 ANQGSEA. CDR3 protein: CSVAASPAGELFF. The CDR3 DNA reads TGCAGCGTTGCCGCGTCGCCCGCCGGGGAGCTGTTTTTT.

This clonotype was seen a single time. The chain carries TRBV19 and TRBJ1-2, with D perhaps TRBD1 (5 bases). CDR1 and CDR2 (germline): LNHDA, SQIVND (reference sequence). V was pared by 4 bases and J by 4 bases, with 28 bases between. The CDR3 consists of 19 residues. DNA of the CDR3: TGTGCCAGTAGTACCCCGGGACTGCTAGGGCGGATGCTCACCTATGGCTACACCTTC. This translates into CASSTPGLLGRMLTYGYTF.